Presented here are 15 T cell receptor beta chains from one specimen sequenced in a study of T cells in Graves' hyperthyroidism and ophthalmopathy. Researchers took RNA transcripts and amplified the TCR beta CDR3 regions from them. TCR CDR3 underwent first-round RT-PCR with the HTBI primer set. One entry per CDR3 protein results from TCRdb running MiXCR on the multiplex PCR reads. The table has approximately 590,000 distinct CDR3 sequences, 35% to 55% seen once. Sequencing was carried out using peripheral blood or thyroid tissue (not recorded which). The receptors here all came from a woman aged 18-29 years with Graves' hyperthyroidism.

This chain connects TRBV10-3 to TRBJ1-3; possibly TRBD1 for D (5 bases). Germline V CDR1 and CDR2: ENHRY, SYGVKD. Trimming shortened V by 11 bases and J by 3 bases, and 14 bases separated the two germline ends. The CDR3 contains 13 residues. CDR3 region: CAVSWGRGNTIYF. The CDR3 region has the DNA TGTGCCGTATCATGGGGCCGTGGAAACACCATATATTTT.

This clonotype came up a few times. The chain couples TRBV19 to TRBJ2-5; no definite D call. Germline V CDR1 and CDR2: LNHDA, SQIVND (reference sequence). The length of the CDR3 is 14 residues. V lost 3 bases and J 2 bases, leaving 10 bases between the germline ends. The CDR3 DNA reads TGTGCCAGTAGTATTGTGGGTGGACAAGAGACCCAGTACTTC. Translated, it gives CASSIVGGQETQYF.

This clonotype was found a few times. J is TRBJ1-5 and V is TRBV29-1; 7 positions agree with TRBD1. The CDR3 is 13 amino acids. Germline loops: CDR1 SQVTM, CDR2 ANQGSEA. With V trimmed by 5 bases and J by 2 bases, 3 bases remained unmatched. CDR3 protein: CSVRQGGNQPQHF. The CDR3 nucleotides are TGCAGCGTTAGACAGGGAGGCAATCAGCCCCAGCATTTT.

This rearrangement joins TRBV2 to TRBJ1-6; D remains unclear. The CDR3 runs 16 residues. Germline lookup yields CDR1 SNHLY and CDR2 FYNNEI. V shed 2 bases and J shed 7 bases, with 15 bases lying between them. CDR3 amino acids: CASSEKSPWRNSPLHF. The DNA for the CDR3 is TGTGCCAGCAGTGAAAAAAGCCCGTGGCGGAATTCACCCCTCCACTTT. The full variable domain, rest sourced from reference TRBV2 and TRBJ1-6, is EPEVTQTPSHQVTQMGQEVILRCVPISNHLYFYWYRQILGQKVEFLVSFYNNEISEKSEIFDDQFSVERPDGSNFTLKIRSTKLEDSAMYFCASSEKSPWRNSPLHFGNGTRLTVT.

The chain combines TRBV7-2 with TRBJ1-2, with a weak D call TRBD1 (6 bases). This CDR3 is built from 15 residues. The V gene's germline CDR1 is SGHTA and CDR2 FQGNSA. The germline V and J ends were trimmed by 1 base and 4 bases, with 13 bases remaining between them. The DNA for the CDR3 is TGTGCCAGCAGCTTAGAGGCAGGGACACCCTATGGCTACACCTTC. This encodes CASSLEAGTPYGYTF. Combining the CDR3 with reference TRBV7-2 and TRBJ1-2 gives the whole variable domain GAGVSQSPSNKVTEKGKDVELRCDPISGHTALYWYRQSLGQGLEFLIYFQGNSAPDKSGLPSDRFSAERTGGSVSTLTIQRTQQEDSAVYLCASSLEAGTPYGYTFGSGTRLTVV.

The CDR3 region has the DNA TGTGCCAGCAGTTACTCTAGCGGGGCGTCCTACGAGCAGTACTTC. Its protein product is CASSYSSGASYEQYF. The V gene is TRBV12-3 or TRBV12-4, the J gene TRBJ2-7; TRBD2 matches at 9 bases. Trimming at V came to 4 bases and at J to 1 base, leaving 5 bases not matched to a gene. This CDR3 has 15 residues.

This clonotype was recorded a few times. The CDR3 loop is CASSEALTGLRNTEAFF. Written as DNA, the CDR3 is TGTGCCAGCAGTGAAGCGCTTACGGGATTAAGAAACACTGAAGCTTTCTTT. V is TRBV2 and J is TRBJ1-1, with D unresolved. The germline CDR1 and CDR2 sequences are SNHLY and FYNNEI. The CDR3 has 17 residues. The V and J ends lost 0 bases and 2 bases respectively, with 16 bases between them.

This clonotype was observed many times. CDR3 in amino acids: CASSTGQEGYYGYTF. CDR3 DNA sequence: TGTGCCAGCAGCACTGGACAGGAGGGATACTATGGCTACACCTTC. This chain uses TRBV7-3 with TRBJ1-2; TRBD1 matches at 7 bases. The CDR3 runs to 15 residues. Germline V CDR1 and CDR2: SGHTA, FQGTGA. J gave up 3 bases and V 5 bases, and 9 bases lay outside the gene matches.

The chain combines TRBV2 with TRBJ1-2; D gene unclear. Germline-derived CDR1 and CDR2 are SNHLY and FYNNEI. V was trimmed by 6 bases and J by 8 bases, leaving 16 bases between them. The CDR3 runs 13 residues. The chain's CDR3 is CASSQYGPRGYTF. CDR3 sequence (DNA): TGTGCCAGCAGCCAGTATGGGCCCAGGGGCTACACCTTC. Full variable domain (missing parts from reference TRBV2 and TRBJ1-2): EPEVTQTPSHQVTQMGQEVILRCVPISNHLYFYWYRQILGQKVEFLVSFYNNEISEKSEIFDDQFSVERPDGSNFTLKIRSTKLEDSAMYFCASSQYGPRGYTFGSGTRLTVV.

The chain uses TRBV24-1 and TRBJ2-7, with 7 bases identical to TRBD1. Unmatched junction bases numbered 6, after V lost 5 bases and J lost 9 bases. Germline V gives CDR1 KGHDR, CDR2 SFDVKD. The CDR3 runs to 12 residues. CDR3 loop: CATSGDRAGQYF. CDR3 coding DNA: TGTGCCACCAGTGGTGACAGGGCCGGGCAGTACTTC.

This clonotype showed up just once. V is TRBV10-3 and J is TRBJ1-1, with D unclear. CDR3 length: 10 amino acids. The V gene's germline CDR1 is ENHRY and CDR2 SYGVKD. The V end was cut by 0 bases, the J end by 14 bases, with 7 bases between. In DNA, the CDR3 is TGTGCCATCAGTGAGTCAATAGGCTTCTTT. Translated: CAISESIGFF.

This clonotype came up many times. J is TRBJ1-5 and V is TRBV2, with no clear D. V shed 2 bases and J shed 0 bases, with 5 bases lying between them. The CDR3 has 14 amino acids. The V gene's germline CDR1 is SNHLY and CDR2 FYNNEI. CDR3 in amino acids: CASSETSSNQPQHF. Here the CDR3 DNA reads TGTGCCAGCAGTGAAACGAGTAGCAATCAGCCCCAGCATTTT.

Remarks on this clonotype: At one of its ends the junction is not consistent with the germline gene, which may arise from a read error. The rearrangement uses TRBV25-1 and TRBJ2-7; D not certain. CDR1 MGHDK and CDR2 SYGVNS come from the germline V gene. CDR3 length: 9 residues. The CDR3 nucleotides are TGTACCAGCTACGGCGAGCAGTACTTC. Encoded protein: CTSYGEQYF.

This clonotype was counted many times. The V call is TRBV7-9, the J call TRBJ1-1; D not certain. The V end was cut by 3 bases, the J end by 5 bases, with 7 bases between. CDR1 is SEHNR and CDR2 is FQNEAQ in the germline V gene (reference sequence). This CDR3 region has 12 residues. CDR3 sequence: CASSFQVTEAFF. CDR3 nucleotide sequence: TGTGCCAGCAGCTTCCAGGTAACTGAAGCTTTCTTT.

V and J are TRBV29-1 and TRBJ1-5, with D unclear. CDR3 size: 13 residues. Germline values: CDR1 SQVTM, CDR2 ANQGSEA. CDR3 protein: CSDSGPTGQPQHF. CDR3 sequence (DNA): TGCAGTGATTCCGGGCCGACGGGTCAGCCCCAGCATTTT.